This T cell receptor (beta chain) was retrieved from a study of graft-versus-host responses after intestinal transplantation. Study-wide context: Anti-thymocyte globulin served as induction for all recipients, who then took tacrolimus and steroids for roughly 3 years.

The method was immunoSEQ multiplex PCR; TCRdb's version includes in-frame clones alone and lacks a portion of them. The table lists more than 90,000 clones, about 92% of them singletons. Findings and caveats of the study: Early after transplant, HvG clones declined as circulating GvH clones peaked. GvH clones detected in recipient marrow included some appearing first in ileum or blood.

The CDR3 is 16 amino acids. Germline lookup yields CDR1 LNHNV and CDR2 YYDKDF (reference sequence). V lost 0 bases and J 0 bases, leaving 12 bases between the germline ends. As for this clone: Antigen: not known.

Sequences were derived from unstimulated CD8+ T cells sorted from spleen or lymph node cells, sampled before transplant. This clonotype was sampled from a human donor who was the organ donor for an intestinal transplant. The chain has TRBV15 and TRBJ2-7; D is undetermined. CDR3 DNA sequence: TGTGCCACCAGCAGAGATTTGCACAGATTCTCCTACGAGCAGTACTTC. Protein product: CATSRDLHRFSYEQYF.